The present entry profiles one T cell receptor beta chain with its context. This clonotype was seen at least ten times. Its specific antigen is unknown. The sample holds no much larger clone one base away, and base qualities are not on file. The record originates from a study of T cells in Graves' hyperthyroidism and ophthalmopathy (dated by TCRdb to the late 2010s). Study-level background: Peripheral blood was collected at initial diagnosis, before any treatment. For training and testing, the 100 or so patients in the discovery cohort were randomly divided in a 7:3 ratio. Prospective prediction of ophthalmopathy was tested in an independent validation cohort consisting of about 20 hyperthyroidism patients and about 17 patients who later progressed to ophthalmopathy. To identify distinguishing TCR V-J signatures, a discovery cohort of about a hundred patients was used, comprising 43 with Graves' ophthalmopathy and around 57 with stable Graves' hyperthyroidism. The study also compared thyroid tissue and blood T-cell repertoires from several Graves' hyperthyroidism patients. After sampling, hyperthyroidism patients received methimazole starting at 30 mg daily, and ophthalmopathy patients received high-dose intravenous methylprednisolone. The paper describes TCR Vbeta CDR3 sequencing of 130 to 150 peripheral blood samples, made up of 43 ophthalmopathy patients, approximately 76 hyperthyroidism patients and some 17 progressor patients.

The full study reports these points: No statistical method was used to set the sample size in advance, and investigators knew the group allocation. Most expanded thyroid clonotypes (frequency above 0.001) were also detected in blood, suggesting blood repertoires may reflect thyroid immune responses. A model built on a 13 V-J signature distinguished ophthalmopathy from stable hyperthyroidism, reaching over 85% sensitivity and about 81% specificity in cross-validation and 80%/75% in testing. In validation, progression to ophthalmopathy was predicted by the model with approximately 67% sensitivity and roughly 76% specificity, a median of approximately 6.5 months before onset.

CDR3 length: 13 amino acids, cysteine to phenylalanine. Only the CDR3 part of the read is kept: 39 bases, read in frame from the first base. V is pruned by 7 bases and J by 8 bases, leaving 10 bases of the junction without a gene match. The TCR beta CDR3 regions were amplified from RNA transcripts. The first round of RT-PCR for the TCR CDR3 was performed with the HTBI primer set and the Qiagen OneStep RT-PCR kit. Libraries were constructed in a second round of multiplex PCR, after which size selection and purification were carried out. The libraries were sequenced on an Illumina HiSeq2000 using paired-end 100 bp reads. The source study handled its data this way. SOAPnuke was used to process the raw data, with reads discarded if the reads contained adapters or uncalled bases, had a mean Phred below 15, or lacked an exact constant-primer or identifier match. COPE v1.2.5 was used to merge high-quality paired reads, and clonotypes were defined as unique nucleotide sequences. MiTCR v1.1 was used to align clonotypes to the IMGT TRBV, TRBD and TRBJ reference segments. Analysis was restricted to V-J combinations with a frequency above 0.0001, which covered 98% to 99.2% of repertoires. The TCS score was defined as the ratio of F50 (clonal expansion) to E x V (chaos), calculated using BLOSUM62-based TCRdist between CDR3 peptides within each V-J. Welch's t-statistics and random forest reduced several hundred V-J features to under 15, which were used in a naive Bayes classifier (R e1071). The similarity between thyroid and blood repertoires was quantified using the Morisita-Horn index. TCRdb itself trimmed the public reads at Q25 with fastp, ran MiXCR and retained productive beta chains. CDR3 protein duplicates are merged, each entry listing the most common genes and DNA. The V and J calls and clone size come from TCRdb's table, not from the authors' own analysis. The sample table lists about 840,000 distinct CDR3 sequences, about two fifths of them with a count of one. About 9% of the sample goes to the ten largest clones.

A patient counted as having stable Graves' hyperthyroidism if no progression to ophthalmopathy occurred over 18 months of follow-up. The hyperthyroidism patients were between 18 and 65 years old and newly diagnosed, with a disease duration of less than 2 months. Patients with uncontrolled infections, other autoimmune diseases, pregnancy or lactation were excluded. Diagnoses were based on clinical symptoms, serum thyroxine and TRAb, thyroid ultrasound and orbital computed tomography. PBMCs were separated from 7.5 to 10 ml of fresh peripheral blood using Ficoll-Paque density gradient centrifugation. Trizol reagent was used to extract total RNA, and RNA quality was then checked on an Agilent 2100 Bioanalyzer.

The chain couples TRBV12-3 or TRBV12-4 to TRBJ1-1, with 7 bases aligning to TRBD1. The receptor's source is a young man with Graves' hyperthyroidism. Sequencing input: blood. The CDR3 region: CASTSGQRWEAFF. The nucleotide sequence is TGTGCCAGCACCTCGGGACAGCGTTGGGAAGCTTTCTTT.